The 15 T cell receptor beta chains below come from one sample, sequenced in a study of blood T cell repertoires in COVID-19. Sequencing was performed with immunoSEQ multiplex PCR; in TCRdb, only in-frame clones are kept and a portion is missing. Altogether roughly 130,000 clones are present, approximately 84% being singletons, with the ten largest covering approximately 2%. Specimen: peripheral blood. The receptors stem from a man between 65 and 85 years old with acute or convalescent COVID-19.

A single count supports this clone. The chain joins TRBV30 to TRBJ2-1; 7 bases match TRBD2. This CDR3 spans 15 amino acids. Germline CDR1 is GTSNPN and CDR2 is SVGIG (reference sequence). V lost 0 bases to trimming and J lost 0 bases; unmatched junction nucleotides: 2. The CDR3 sequence is CAWSVRGGSYNEQFF. Here the CDR3 DNA reads TGTGCCTGGAGTGTACGCGGGGGCTCCTACAATGAGCAGTTCTTC.

V usage is TRBV29-1 and J usage is TRBJ2-1; 9 positions agree with TRBD2. Germline-derived CDR1 and CDR2 are SQVTM and ANQGSEA. V lost 5 bases and J lost 4; bases outside the gene matches: 6. The CDR3 contains 14 residues. The CDR3 DNA reads TGCAGCGTTCCGAAGCGGGGGGCGTACAATGAGCAGTTCTTC. It specifies CSVPKRGAYNEQFF.

This clone came up once. The rearrangement uses TRBV5-1 and TRBJ1-1; 8 bases are a match to TRBD1. Germline lookup yields CDR1 SGHRS and CDR2 YFSETQ. The CDR3 sequence is 15 residues long. V shed 4 bases and J 5 bases; nucleotides not matched to a gene: 10. The CDR3 bases are TGCGCCAGCAGCCGGCAGACAGGGGAGGCAACTGAAGCTTTCTTT. Protein product: CASSRQTGEATEAFF.

The chain links TRBV10-1 to TRBJ1-3, with 9 bases that match TRBD1. CDR1 is WNHNN and CDR2 is SYGVQD in the germline V gene (reference sequence). The CDR3 totals 15 residues. With 8 bases clipped from V and 2 bases from J, the junction kept 7 bases outside the gene matches. The CDR3 nucleotides are TGCGCCAGCTCTAGGACAGGGGATCCTGGAAACACCATATATTTT. It is translated as CASSRTGDPGNTIYF.

The chain recombines TRBV5-1 with TRBJ1-3, with D tentatively TRBD1 (6 bases). CDR3 length: 16 amino acids. CDR1 and CDR2 (germline): SGHRS, YFSETQ. With 0 bases removed from V and 4 bases from J, the gap between germline ends came to 14 bases. CDR3 sequence reads: CASSLEAQGRGNTIYF. The CDR3 DNA reads as TGCGCCAGCAGCTTGGAAGCGCAGGGGCGAGGAAACACCATATATTTT.

J is TRBJ2-3 and V is TRBV19; 7 nucleotides agree with TRBD1. V lost 5 bases and J lost 7; bases outside the gene matches: 12. This CDR3 comprises 15 residues. Germline V gene sequence: CDR1 LNHDA, CDR2 SQIVND (reference sequence). The CDR3 coding sequence is TGTGCCAGTAGTGATCGTACCGGGACAGTAAATACGCAGTATTTT. It specifies CASSDRTGTVNTQYF. Combining the CDR3 with reference TRBV19 and TRBJ2-3 gives the whole variable domain DGGITQSPKYLFRKEGQNVTLSCEQNLNHDAMYWYRQDPGQGLRLIYYSQIVNDFQKGDIAEGYSVSREKKESFPLTVTSAQKNPTAFYLCASSDRTGTVNTQYFGPGTRLTVL.

The V call is TRBV5-4, the J call TRBJ2-3, with 9 bases matching TRBD2. This CDR3 has 15 amino acids. Germline V gives CDR1 SGHNT, CDR2 YYREEE (reference sequence). V trimming: 2 bases; J trimming: 1 base; junction bases outside the gene matches: 2. In DNA, the CDR3 is TGTGCCAGCAGCTTAGCGGGGGGCCGCACAGATACGCAGTATTTT. It yields the protein CASSLAGGRTDTQYF.

The genes are TRBV5-1 and TRBJ1-1, with TRBD1 matching 11 bases. This CDR3 has 14 amino acids. J lost 3 bases, V lost 7 bases, and 5 bases had no gene match. Looked up from germline, CDR1 is SGHRS and CDR2 is YFSETQ. CDR3 protein: CASGTGGIDTEAFF. The CDR3 nucleotides read TGCGCCAGCGGGACAGGGGGGATAGACACTGAAGCTTTCTTT.

This sequence joins TRBV30 and TRBJ1-2; D possibly corresponds to TRBD1 (5 bases). In germline, CDR1 is GTSNPN, CDR2 SVGIG (reference sequence). V lost 5 bases and J lost 7, with 17 bases in between. CDR3 length: 13 amino acids. The CDR3 sequence: CAWATTSGGGYTF. Written as DNA, the CDR3 is TGTGCCTGGGCTACCACCTCCGGGGGTGGCTACACCTTC.

This chain joins TRBV5-1 and TRBJ1-2; 8 bases align to TRBD1. V shed 4 bases, J shed 4 bases, and the junction held 6 bases outside the gene matches. The germline gives CDR1 SGHRS, CDR2 YFSETQ. The CDR3 loop spans 14 amino acids. This CDR3 reads CASSRGQESYGYTF. In nucleotides, the CDR3 is TGCGCCAGCAGCAGGGGACAGGAAAGCTATGGCTACACCTTC.

Details on this clone: This likely came from a read error, as a far larger clone is one base away. Other nucleotide sequences in the sample specify the same CDR3. The chain carries TRBV5-1 and TRBJ2-2, with 7 positions matching TRBD1. The germline CDR1 and CDR2 sequences are SGHRS and YFSETQ. CDR3 size: 15 residues. V trimming: 4 bases; J trimming: 1 base; junction bases outside the gene matches: 4. The CDR3 region is CASSPGTVNTGELFF. Here the CDR3 DNA reads TGCGCCAGCAGCCCCGGGACAGTGAACACCGGGGAGCTGTTTTTT. The full variable domain, rest sourced from reference TRBV5-1 and TRBJ2-2, is KAGVTQTPRYLIKTRGQQVTLSCSPISGHRSVSWYQQTPGQGLQFLFEYFSETQRNKGNFPGRFSGRQFSNSRSEMNVSTLELGDSALYLCASSPGTVNTGELFFGEGSRLTVL.

This rearrangement joins TRBV19 to TRBJ1-1; 8 bases line up with TRBD1. Germline V lookup: CDR1 LNHDA, CDR2 SQIVND (reference sequence). The V segment lost 5 bases and the J segment 7 bases; nucleotides outside the gene matches: 9. The CDR3 totals 14 residues. CDR3 sequence: CASSPQTGAREAFF. CDR3 sequence (DNA): TGTGCCAGTAGTCCGCAGACAGGGGCCCGTGAAGCTTTCTTT.

This clone was observed a single time. This chain connects TRBV5-8 to TRBJ2-3; 10 bases map to TRBD1. The CDR3 is 16 amino acids. Germline CDR1 reads SGHTS; CDR2 reads YDEGEE. J was trimmed by 4 bases and V by 0 bases; bases with no gene match: 5. The CDR3 region has the DNA TGTGCCAGCAGCTTGGGAGACAGGGGGCTGGCAGATACGCAGTATTTT. It specifies CASSLGDRGLADTQYF.

The rearrangement joins TRBV10-3 to TRBJ2-7, with 8 bases fitting TRBD2. The CDR3 spans 17 residues. Trimming cost V 6 bases and J 0 bases; bases outside gene matches: 13. CDR1 and CDR2 from the germline V gene are ENHRY and SYGVKD. The CDR3 DNA sequence: TGTGCCATCAGGGGAGTGGCGGGGGGTCCCAGCTCCTACGAGCAGTACTTC. This sequence encodes CAIRGVAGGPSSYEQYF.

CDR3 region: CATSATGEGDTQYF. The DNA for the CDR3 is TGTGCCACCAGTGCCACCGGGGAGGGAGATACGCAGTATTTT. The J gene is TRBJ2-3, the V gene TRBV24-1; 7 positions agree with TRBD2. CDR1 is KGHDR and CDR2 is SFDVKD in the germline V gene. Trimming removed 5 bases from V and 5 bases from J; junction bases left unmatched: 6. The CDR3 is 14 amino acids.